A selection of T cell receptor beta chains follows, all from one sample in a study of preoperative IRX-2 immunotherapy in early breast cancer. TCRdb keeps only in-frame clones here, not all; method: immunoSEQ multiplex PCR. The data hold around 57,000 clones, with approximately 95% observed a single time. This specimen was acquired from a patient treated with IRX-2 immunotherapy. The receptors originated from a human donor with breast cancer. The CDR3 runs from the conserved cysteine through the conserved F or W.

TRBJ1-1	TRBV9	CASSPFGILNTEAFF
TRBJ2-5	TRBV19	CASSIRDPWGQETQYF
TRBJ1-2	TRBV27	CASSPFPGTGDGYTF
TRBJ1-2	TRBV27	CASRGGYGYTF
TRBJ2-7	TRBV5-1	CASSPKWGDSYEQYF
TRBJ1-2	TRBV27	CASSFAGAIYGYTF
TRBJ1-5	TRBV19	CASSIGPGKNFNQPQHF
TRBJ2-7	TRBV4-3	CASSQIQGSYEQYF
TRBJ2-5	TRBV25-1	CASTPDTALTQYF
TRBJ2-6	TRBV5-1	CASSKGAFSGANVLTF